A single sample gave rise to the 20 T cell receptor beta chains below, sequenced in a study of shared clonotypes between healthy human individuals. This table comes from immunoSEQ multiplex PCR, and its TCRdb copy is limited to in-frame clones, with some not included. The repertoire includes hundreds of thousands of clones, 76% of them detected once, and 10% to 15% sits in the top ten. The sequenced sample was PBMCs. These receptors were collected from a woman aged 40-49 years in good health. Some clones in this sample may be carry-over from other donors' samples.

The chain joins TRBV5-1 to TRBJ1-1, with TRBD1 identical over 7 bases. CDR1 and CDR2 from the germline V gene are SGHRS and YFSETQ. The CDR3 covers 14 residues. The J segment lost 1 base and the V segment lost 3 bases, leaving 3 bases of the junction unmatched. This chain's CDR3 is CASSSGQPNTEAFF. CDR3 bases: TGCGCCAGCAGCTCGGGACAGCCGAACACTGAAGCTTTCTTT.

This clone was seen a few times. Given a far larger clone just one base away, this is likely a sequencing read error. This specimen includes other DNA sequences encoding the same CDR3. The V and J genes are TRBV18 and TRBJ1-1, with a weak D call TRBD1 (6 bases). The CDR3 runs 13 residues. Germline CDR1 reads KGHSH; CDR2 reads LQKENI. The CDR3 DNA reads TGTGCCAGCTCACAAGACGGGGACACTGAGGCTTTCTTT. Its protein is CASSQDGDTEAFF.

In its sample, this clone was seen many times. The chain has TRBV30 and TRBJ2-2; D unclear. Trimming shortened V by 0 bases and J by 1 base, and 9 bases separated the two germline ends. CDR1 is GTSNPN, CDR2 SVGIG, per germline (reference sequence). This CDR3 contains 15 residues. Written as DNA, the CDR3 is TGTGCCTGGAGTGTCAAGGAGTGGAACACCGGGGAGCTGTTTTTT. Amino acids: CAWSVKEWNTGELFF.

With regard to this clone: Other DNA sequences in this specimen translate into the identical CDR3. This chain uses TRBV5-1 with TRBJ2-3; 7 bases agree with TRBD1. The CDR3 extends over 14 amino acids. Trimming at V came to 4 bases and at J to 2 bases, leaving 4 bases not matched to a gene. The V gene's germline CDR1 is SGHRS and CDR2 YFSETQ. The chain's CDR3 is CASSPGQNTDTQYF. In DNA, the CDR3 is TGCGCCAGCAGCCCGGGACAGAACACAGATACGCAGTATTTT.

The chain is built from TRBV6-6 and TRBJ1-1, with 9 bases aligning to TRBD1. Unmatched junction bases numbered 1, after V lost 8 bases and J lost 0 bases. The CDR3 runs to 13 residues. Germline lookup yields CDR1 MNHNY and CDR2 SVGAGI (reference sequence). This CDR3 reads CASGQGMNTEAFF. The CDR3, as DNA: TGTGCCAGCGGACAGGGGATGAACACTGAAGCTTTCTTT.

The chain uses TRBV10-1 and TRBJ1-5; D ambiguous. V lost 3 bases, J lost 4 bases, and 19 bases lay in between. Germline V CDR1 and CDR2: WNHNN, SYGVQD (reference sequence). This CDR3 has 17 residues. The CDR3 region is CASSDPSGGFWNQPQHF. As DNA, the CDR3 is TGCGCCAGCAGTGACCCGTCGGGAGGTTTTTGGAATCAGCCCCAGCATTTT.

A few counts support this clone. V is TRBV11-1 and J is TRBJ2-3; a possible D gene is TRBD2 (6 bases). V lost 5 bases to trimming and J lost 3 bases, with 12 bases between them. Germline CDR1 and CDR2: SGHAT and FQDESV (reference sequence). CDR3 length: 14 residues. As DNA, the CDR3 is TGTGCCAGCAGCCCGGGAGAGGAAACAGATACGCAGTATTTT. Its protein is CASSPGEETDTQYF.

Written as DNA, the CDR3 is TGTGCCAGCAGTTCTAGCGGGGGGCTGGGGTACGAGCAGTACTTC. This sequence encodes CASSSSGGLGYEQYF. The chain recombines TRBV6-5 with TRBJ2-7; 11 nucleotides line up with TRBD2. V lost 4 bases to trimming and J lost 4 bases; unmatched junction nucleotides: 6. This CDR3 has 15 residues. Germline V CDR1 and CDR2: MNHEY, SVGAGI.

The CDR3 loop reads CASSLAGSYEQYF. The CDR3 nucleotides read TGCGCCAGCAGCTTGGCCGGCTCCTACGAGCAGTACTTC. V gene TRBV5-1 combines with J gene TRBJ2-5; D is unclear. The J call may be mistaken, given a closer DNA end match to TRBJ2-7. In germline, CDR1 is SGHRS, CDR2 YFSETQ. The CDR3 totals 13 residues.

V is TRBV27 and J is TRBJ2-7, with D tentatively TRBD1 (6 bases). V dropped 5 bases and J dropped 2 bases, with 13 bases sitting between them. This CDR3 is built from 14 residues. Germline CDR1 reads MNHEY; CDR2 reads SMNVEV (reference sequence). The CDR3 nucleotides read TGTGCCAGCAGTCAGGGGCTTCATCCCTACGAGCAGTACTTC. This encodes CASSQGLHPYEQYF.

The V call is TRBV7-9, the J call TRBJ2-7; no clear D. The germline CDR1 and CDR2 sequences are SEHNR and FQNEAQ (reference sequence). The CDR3 is 12 amino acids. V gave up 6 bases and J gave up 3 bases, with 9 bases separating them. The CDR3 DNA follows: TGTGCCAGCAGGTCGACCATCTACGAGCAGTACTTC. As protein: CASRSTIYEQYF. Combining the CDR3 with reference TRBV7-9 and TRBJ2-7 gives the whole variable domain DTGVSQNPRHKITKRGQNVTFRCDPISEHNRLYWYRQTLGQGPEFLTYFQNEAQLEKSRLLSDRFSAERPKGSFSTLEIQRTEQGDSAMYLCASRSTIYEQYFGPGTRLTVT.

V and J are TRBV13 and TRBJ1-1; D not resolved. This CDR3 is 16 amino acids long. V shed 3 bases and J shed 6 bases, with 20 bases lying between them. CDR1 PRHDT and CDR2 FYEKMQ come from the germline V gene (reference sequence). The CDR3 DNA follows: TGTGCCAGCAGCTTTATGATGTTTAGGACGGACCCTGAAGCTTTCTTT. Its translation is CASSFMMFRTDPEAFF.

The V gene is TRBV7-9, the J gene TRBJ2-1; no firm D call. CDR1 is SEHNR and CDR2 is FQNEAQ in the germline V gene (reference sequence). The V end was cut by 1 base, the J end by 8 bases, with 12 bases between. This CDR3 region has 14 residues. The CDR3 loop reads CASSLEGQIDEQFF. CDR3 coding DNA: TGTGCCAGCAGCTTAGAAGGGCAGATCGATGAGCAGTTCTTC.

J is TRBJ2-7 and V is TRBV11-2; D may be TRBD1 (5 bases). CDR1 and CDR2 from the germline V gene are SGHAT and FQNNGV. This CDR3 spans 17 amino acids. Trimming shortened V by 2 bases and J by 0 bases, and 17 bases separated the two germline ends. The DNA of the CDR3 is TGTGCCAGCAGCTTACTCGTTCCGGACACCCGCTCCTACGAGCAGTACTTC. Translation: CASSLLVPDTRSYEQYF.

The J gene is TRBJ1-2, the V gene TRBV2; 8 bases are a match to TRBD1. V lost 6 bases, J lost 8 bases, and 14 bases stayed unmatched. There are 15 residues in the CDR3. Germline V gene data show CDR1 as SNHLY and CDR2 as FYNNEI. The CDR3 nucleotides read TGTGCCAGCAGCCCCGTGGCCCGGACAGGGACCGGCTACACCTTC. It specifies CASSPVARTGTGYTF.

The CDR3 sequence is CASSQDTQGVAKNIQYF. CDR3 DNA sequence: TGCGCCAGCAGCCAAGATACCCAGGGGGTAGCCAAAAACATTCAGTACTTC. The rearrangement uses TRBV4-3 and TRBJ2-4, with 7 nucleotides matching TRBD1. From germline, CDR1 is LGHNA and CDR2 YSLEER. CDR3 size: 17 residues. The J segment lost 0 bases and the V segment lost 0 bases, leaving 5 bases of the junction unmatched.

About this clone itself: With only one base between it and a far larger clone, this is likely a read error. The chain is built from TRBV28 and TRBJ2-2; TRBD2 might be the D (5 bases). Germline V lookup: CDR1 MDHEN, CDR2 SYDVKM. This CDR3 has 15 residues. The CDR3 sequence: CASSLRKGSTGELSF. The CDR3 DNA is TGTGCCAGCAGTCTTCGGAAAGGGTCCACCGGGGAGCTGTCTTTT.

This sequence joins TRBV7-9 and TRBJ2-6; no clear D. The germline CDR1 and CDR2 sequences are SEHNR and FQNEAQ (reference sequence). CDR3 size: 15 residues. Trimming left V 5 bases short and J 4 bases short, with 12 bases between. The CDR3 reads CASSTAWEGANVLTF. CDR3 DNA sequence: TGTGCCAGCAGCACCGCGTGGGAAGGGGCCAACGTCCTGACTTTC.

This clone turned up a few times. This sequence joins TRBV7-3 and TRBJ2-3; D ambiguous. V lost 4 bases, J lost 0 bases, and 5 bases lay in between. CDR1 and CDR2 from the germline V gene are SGHTA and FQGTGA. The CDR3 extends over 13 amino acids. The CDR3 protein is CASSSTSTDTQYF. The CDR3 DNA sequence: TGTGCCAGCAGCTCTACTAGCACAGATACGCAGTATTTT.

About this clone itself: This likely came from a read error, as a far larger clone is one base away. This sequence joins TRBV15 and TRBJ1-1, with no clear D. This CDR3 is built from 12 residues. V gave up 8 bases and J gave up 3 bases, with 10 bases separating them. Germline CDR1 reads LNHNV; CDR2 reads YYDKDF (reference sequence). The CDR3 loop is CATGKGYTEAFF. In DNA, the CDR3 is TGTGCCACCGGCAAGGGATACACTGAAGCTTTCTTT.